This record concerns one TCR beta chain sequence. Its cognate antigen is unknown. Germline values: CDR1 MNHNS, CDR2 SASEGT. V lost 1 base and J 11 bases, leaving 18 bases between the germline ends. CDR3 size: 15 residues. The data were produced by immunoSEQ multiplex PCR, yet TCRdb's version contains in-frame clones alone and is incomplete. The sample carries approximately 160,000 clones, about 85% recorded once. This specimen comes from a study of cytomegalovirus exposure and HLA in healthy donors. Overall study findings and caveats: Cytomegalovirus association was assigned to about 150 TCR beta chains.

The clonotype originates from a young man in good health and CMV-seropositive. Sequences were obtained from PBMCs. This chain uses TRBV6-1 with TRBJ1-5; no clear D gene. The DNA of the CDR3 is TGTGCCAGCAGTGAAGTCTTTAAAGTAGAGTCGGCCCAGCATTTT. It is translated as CASSEVFKVESAQHF.